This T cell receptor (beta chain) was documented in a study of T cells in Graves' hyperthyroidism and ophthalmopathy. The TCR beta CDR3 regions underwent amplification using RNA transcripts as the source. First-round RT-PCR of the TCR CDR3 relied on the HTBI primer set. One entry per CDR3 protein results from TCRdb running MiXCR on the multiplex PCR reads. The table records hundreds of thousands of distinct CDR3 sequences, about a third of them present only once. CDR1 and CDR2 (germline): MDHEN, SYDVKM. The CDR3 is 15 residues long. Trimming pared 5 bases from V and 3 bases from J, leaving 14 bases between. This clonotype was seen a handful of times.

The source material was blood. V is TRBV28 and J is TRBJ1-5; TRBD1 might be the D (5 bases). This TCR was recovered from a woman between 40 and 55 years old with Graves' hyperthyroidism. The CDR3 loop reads CASSVGGVANQPQHF. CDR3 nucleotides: TGTGCCAGCAGTGTTGGGGGGGTCGCCAATCAGCCCCAGCATTTT.